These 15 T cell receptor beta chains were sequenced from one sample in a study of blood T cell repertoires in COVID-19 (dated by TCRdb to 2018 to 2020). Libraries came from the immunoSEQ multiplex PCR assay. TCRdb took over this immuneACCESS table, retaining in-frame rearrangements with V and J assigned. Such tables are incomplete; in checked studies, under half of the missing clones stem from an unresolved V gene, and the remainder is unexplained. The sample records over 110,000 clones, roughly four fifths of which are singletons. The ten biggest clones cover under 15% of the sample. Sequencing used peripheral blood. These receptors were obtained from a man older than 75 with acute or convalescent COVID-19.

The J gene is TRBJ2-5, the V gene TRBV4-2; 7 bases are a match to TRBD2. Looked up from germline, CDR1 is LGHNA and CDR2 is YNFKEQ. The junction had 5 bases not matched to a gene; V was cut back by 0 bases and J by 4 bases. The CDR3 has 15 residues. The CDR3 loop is CASSQDLGGGETQYF. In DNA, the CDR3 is TGTGCCAGCAGCCAAGATCTGGGGGGGGGAGAGACCCAGTACTTC.

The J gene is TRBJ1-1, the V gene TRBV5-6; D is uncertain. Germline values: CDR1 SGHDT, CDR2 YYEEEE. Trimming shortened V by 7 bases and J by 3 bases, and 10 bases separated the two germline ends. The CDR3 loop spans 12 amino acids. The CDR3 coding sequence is TGTGCCAGCTGGTATCGGGACACTGAAGCTTTCTTT. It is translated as CASWYRDTEAFF. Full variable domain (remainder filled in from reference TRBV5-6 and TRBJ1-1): DAGVTQSPTHLIKTRGQQVTLRCSPKSGHDTVSWYQQALGQGPQFIFQYYEEEERQRGNFPDRFSGHQFPNYSSELNVNALLLGDSALYLCASWYRDTEAFFGQGTRLTVV.

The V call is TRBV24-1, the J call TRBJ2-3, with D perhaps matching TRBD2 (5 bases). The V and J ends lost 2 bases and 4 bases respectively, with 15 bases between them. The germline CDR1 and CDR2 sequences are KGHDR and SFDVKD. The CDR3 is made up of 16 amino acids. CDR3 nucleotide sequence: TGTGCCACCAGTGATTCATCGGGGTCCCAGGCAGATACGCAGTATTTT. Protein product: CATSDSSGSQADTQYF.

The CDR3 region has the DNA TGTGCCAGCAGCCCGAGCCTGGTCCGCTCCGGGGAGCTGTTTTTT. Amino acid sequence: CASSPSLVRSGELFF. The gene calls are TRBV7-3 and TRBJ2-2; D is unresolved. Trimming stripped 5 bases from V and 6 bases from J, with 16 bases between. This CDR3 has 15 residues. The germline V gene has CDR1 SGHTA and CDR2 FQGTGA.

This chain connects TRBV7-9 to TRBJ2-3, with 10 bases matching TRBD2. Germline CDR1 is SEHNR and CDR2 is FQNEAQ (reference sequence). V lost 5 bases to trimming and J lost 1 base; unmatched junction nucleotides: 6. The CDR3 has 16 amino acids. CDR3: CASSATLAGGTDTQYF. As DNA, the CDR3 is TGTGCCAGCAGCGCCACCCTAGCGGGGGGCACAGATACGCAGTATTTT.

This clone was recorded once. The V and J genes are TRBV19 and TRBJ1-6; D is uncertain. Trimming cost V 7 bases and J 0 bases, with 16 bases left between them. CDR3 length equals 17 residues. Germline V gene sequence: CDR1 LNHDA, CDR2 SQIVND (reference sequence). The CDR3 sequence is CASNEIGGSSYNSPLHF. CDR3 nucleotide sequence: TGTGCCAGTAATGAAATCGGTGGGAGCTCCTATAATTCACCCCTCCACTTT.

The CDR3 sequence: CASSQAVSSYNSPLHF. For the CDR3, the DNA is TGTGCCAGCAGCCAAGCCGTTAGCTCCTATAATTCACCCCTCCACTTT. V and J are TRBV4-2 and TRBJ1-6; D not resolved. The germline V gene has CDR1 LGHNA and CDR2 YNFKEQ. The V end was cut by 1 base, the J end by 0 bases, with 7 bases between. The CDR3 length is 16 residues.

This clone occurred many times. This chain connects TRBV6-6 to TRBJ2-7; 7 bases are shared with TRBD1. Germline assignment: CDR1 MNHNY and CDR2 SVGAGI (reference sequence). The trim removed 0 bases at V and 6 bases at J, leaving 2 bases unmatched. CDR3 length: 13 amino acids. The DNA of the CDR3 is TGTGCCAGCAGTTACTCGAACAGGGGCGAGCAGTACTTC. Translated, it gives CASSYSNRGEQYF.

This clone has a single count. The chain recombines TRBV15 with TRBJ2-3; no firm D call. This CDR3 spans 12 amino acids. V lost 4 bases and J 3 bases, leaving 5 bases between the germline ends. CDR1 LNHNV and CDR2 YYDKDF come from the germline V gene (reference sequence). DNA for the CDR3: TGTGCCACCAGCACCGCGACAGATACGCAGTATTTT. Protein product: CATSTATDTQYF.

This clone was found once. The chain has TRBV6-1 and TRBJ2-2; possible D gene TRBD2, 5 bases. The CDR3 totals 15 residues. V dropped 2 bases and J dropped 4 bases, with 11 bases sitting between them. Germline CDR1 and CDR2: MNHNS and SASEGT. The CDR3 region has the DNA TGTGCCAGCAGTGAACTAGGACTGATCACCGGGGAGCTGTTTTTT. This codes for CASSELGLITGELFF.

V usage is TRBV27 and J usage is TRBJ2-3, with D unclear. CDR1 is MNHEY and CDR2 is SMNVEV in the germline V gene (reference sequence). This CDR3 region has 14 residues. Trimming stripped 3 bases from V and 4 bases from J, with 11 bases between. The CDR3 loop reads CASSLGRQPDTQYF. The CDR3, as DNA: TGTGCCAGCAGTTTGGGCAGGCAACCAGATACGCAGTATTTT.

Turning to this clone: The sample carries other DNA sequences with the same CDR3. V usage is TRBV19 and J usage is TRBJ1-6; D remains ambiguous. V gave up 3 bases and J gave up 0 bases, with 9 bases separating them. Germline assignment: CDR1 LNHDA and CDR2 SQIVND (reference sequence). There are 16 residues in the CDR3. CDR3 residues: CASSMTGSSYNSPLHF. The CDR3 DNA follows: TGTGCCAGTAGTATGACCGGGAGCTCCTATAATTCACCCCTCCACTTT.

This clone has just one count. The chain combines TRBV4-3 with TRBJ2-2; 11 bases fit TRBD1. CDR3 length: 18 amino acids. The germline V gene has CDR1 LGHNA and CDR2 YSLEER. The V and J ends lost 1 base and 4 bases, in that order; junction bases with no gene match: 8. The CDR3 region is CASSQGTGGFQGTGELFF. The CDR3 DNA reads TGCGCCAGCAGCCAAGGGACAGGGGGCTTTCAAGGCACCGGGGAGCTGTTTTTT.

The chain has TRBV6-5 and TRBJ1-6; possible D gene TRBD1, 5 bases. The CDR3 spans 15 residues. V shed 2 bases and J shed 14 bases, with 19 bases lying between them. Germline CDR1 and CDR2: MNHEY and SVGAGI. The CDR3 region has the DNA TGTGCCAGCAGTTACGGAGGGACTGGAGGGGTCACCCTCCACTTT. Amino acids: CASSYGGTGGVTLHF.

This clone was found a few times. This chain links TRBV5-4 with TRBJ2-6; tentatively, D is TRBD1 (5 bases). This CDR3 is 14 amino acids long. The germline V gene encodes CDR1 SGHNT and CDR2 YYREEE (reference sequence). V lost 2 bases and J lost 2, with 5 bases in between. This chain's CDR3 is CASSLQAGANVLTF. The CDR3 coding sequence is TGTGCCAGCAGCTTACAGGCTGGGGCCAACGTCCTGACTTTC.